This entry is about one T cell receptor (beta chain). Trimming took off 2 bases at V and 7 bases at J, with 11 bases between the two ends. The CDR3 length is 13 residues. The germline V gene encodes CDR1 SGHTA and CDR2 FQGTGA. Original analysis: Nucleated cell counts were estimated from reference gene primer amplification. Generated by immunoSEQ multiplex PCR, the TCRdb table keeps only in-frame clones and is missing some. The V and J calls and the clone size are those of that table, but D and trimming were determined from the DNA. The profile covers 130,000 to 150,000 clones, with 84% appearing a single time and roughly 6.5% taken by the ten largest. The data are from a study of blood T cell repertoires in COVID-19. Study background: The samples span acute and convalescent COVID-19 from the United States, Italy and Spain. The cDNA or gDNA used as material had been derived from T cells, B-cell-depleted T cells, or PBMCs.

This chain connects TRBV7-3 to TRBJ1-1; D not certain. The receptor comes from a human donor in a cohort sampled during active COVID-19. The sample comprised peripheral blood. This CDR3 is CASSLFAFNEAFF. CDR3 DNA sequence: TGTGCCAGCAGCTTATTTGCGTTTAATGAAGCTTTCTTT.